This TCR beta chain was profiled in a study of CD8 T cells in ankylosing spondylitis. On this clonotype itself: Antigen unknown.

Molecular-barcoded quantitative 5'-RACE produced these TCR beta libraries. TCRdb re-called the 5' RACE reads with MiXCR, one entry per CDR3 protein. Of about 360,000 distinct CDR3 sequences listed, around 20% are singletons. The CDR3 is 16 amino acids. Trimming cost V 1 base and J 0 bases, with 10 bases left between them. The V gene's germline CDR1 is SGHTA and CDR2 FQGTGA. The study, taken as a whole, reports: Existing reports had already noted some motif variants in reactive arthritis synovial fluid and blood. Significant enrichment of disease-linked clones was reportedly seen in matched ankylosing spondylitis synovial fluid.

The sequence derives from a male donor with ankylosing spondylitis or in good health (not recorded which). The sample consisted of blood, either unsorted or a sorted T cell fraction (not recorded which). The chain has TRBV7-3 and TRBJ2-1; D is undetermined. DNA for the CDR3: TGTGCCAGCAGCTTAAACGGCCCTTTCTCCTACAATGAGCAGTTCTTC. Encoded protein: CASSLNGPFSYNEQFF.